This section outlines one T cell receptor (beta chain) sequence together with its context. The germline CDR1 and CDR2 sequences are MGHRA and YSYEKL. This CDR3 region has 15 residues. Deletions cut 0 bases from V and 6 bases from J, with 12 bases between. This sample is part of a study of blood T cell repertoires in COVID-19. Study overall: There were acute and convalescent COVID-19 samples, and they came from the United States, Italy and Spain. Sources were T cells, B-cell-depleted T cells, or PBMCs; the material itself was cDNA or gDNA.

Per the authors' pipeline: Amplification of reference gene primers provided the estimated nucleated cell counts. Clones were sequenced by immunoSEQ multiplex PCR, and TCRdb holds only the in-frame ones, with some missing. Clone size and V and J calls were adopted from that table, with D and trimming inferred from the DNA. The repertoire has about 200,000 clones, approximately 78% of them found once; the top ten carry around 9.3%. The V call is TRBV4-1, the J call TRBJ1-5; D might be TRBD1 (6 bases). The sequencing input was peripheral blood. The receptor was isolated from a woman aged 80 or older with acute or convalescent COVID-19. The CDR3 loop is CASSQDRQGFQPQHF. The CDR3 region has the DNA TGCGCCAGCAGCCAAGATCGGCAGGGGTTTCAGCCCCAGCATTTT.